This entry concerns a single T cell receptor beta chain. No antigen is known for it. Base qualities are not recorded, but no much larger clone differs from it by a single base. Cut back by 5 bases and 11 bases, the V and J ends lie 13 bases apart. Including cysteine and phenylalanine, the CDR3 has 12 amino acids. Only the CDR3 DNA stays, 36 bases, in frame from base 1. CDR1 and CDR2, looked up from the germline V gene, are SGHTA and FQGNSA. This entry comes from a study of graft-versus-host responses after intestinal transplantation (dated by TCRdb to the early 2020s). In terms of the full investigation: Recipients received multivisceral, liver-intestinal, or isolated intestinal transplants. All recipients received anti-thymocyte globulin induction followed by maintenance tacrolimus and steroids for about three years. After intestinal transplantation, graft-versus-host and host-versus-graft alloreactive T cell clones were followed in the graft, circulation and bone marrow using bulk TCR-beta CDR3 sequencing. To identify alloreactive clones, pre-transplant mixed lymphocyte reaction products were sequenced and compared with unstimulated pre-transplant donor and recipient T cells. Of the roughly 24 intestinal transplant recipients enrolled in the cohort, one of whom was a retransplant, a few patients without pretransplant specimens were excluded. A peak of at least 4% donor T cells among recipient peripheral blood mononuclear cells was the definition used for donor T cell macrochimerism. Rather than being sequenced by the commercial service, samples from a few later patients were sequenced in-house on an Illumina MiSeq and processed with MiXCR.

General conclusions and limits of the study: High GvH to HvG T cell clonal ratios were observed in the allografts of patients with donor T cell macrochimerism. Early after transplant, peak levels of circulating GvH clones were associated with declines in HvG clones. Conclusions were limited by the relatively low number and heterogeneity of intestinal transplant patients. GvH clones were detected in recipient bone marrow, and some of these GvH clones were observed earlier in ileal mucosa or blood, consistent with an intestinal mucosal origin.

The library relied on the immunoSEQ multiplex PCR assay. For most patients, genomic DNA was isolated using the Qiagen DNeasy Blood and Tissue Kit and was shipped frozen to Adaptive Biotechnologies for TCR sequencing. High-throughput TCR-beta CDR3 sequencing of genomic DNA from most patients was performed by Adaptive Biotechnologies. From the authors' description of their analysis: TCR sequencing data were retrieved from Adaptive's ImmunoSEQ software for 15 to 20 patients, whereas a few other patients were processed with MiXCR and VDJtools. To correct CD4 versus CD8 sorting errors, any sequence found in both subsets at a frequency ratio below 5:1 was removed. CDR3 nucleotide sequences shared between donor and recipient were removed because their origin could not be assigned. At least 2-fold expansion over unstimulated cells and a minimum CFSE-low frequency of 0.002% (template counts) or 0.001% (read counts) were required for clones to be classified as alloreactive. A clone was considered mappable if detected in the sequenced pre-transplant spleen, lymph node, or MLR CFSE-low populations of the donor or recipient. The cumulative frequency of alloreactive clones was calculated as a percentage of all sequences, weighted by copy number. Imported from immuneACCESS, the table was reduced by TCRdb to in-frame sequences with V and J called. These copies leave out some clones; in studies compared against another copy, an unresolved V gene accounts for under half, and the cause of the remainder is not known. D and trimming come from the DNA, and the V and J calls and clone size come from that table. Across this sample there are about 82,000 clones, with roughly 91% seen only once. Less than 0.1% of the sample comes from the top ten.

This specimen's time point label, per the study, means: cells obtained before transplantation from donor or recipient. CD3+CD4+ and CD3+CD8+ populations were FACS-sorted from unstimulated pre-transplant donor and recipient cells taken from spleen or lymph nodes. The source is a human donor who received an intestinal transplant. Sequencing was performed on unstimulated CD4+ T cells sorted from spleen or lymph node cells, taken before intestinal transplant. Recombination linked TRBV7-2 to TRBJ2-1, and possibly TRBD2, on 5 matching bases. The DNA is TGTGCCAGCAGCCAGTTTAGGAGGCAGCAGTTCTTC. The translation is CASSQFRRQQFF.